This T cell receptor (beta chain) was recorded in a study of OX40 agonist ivuxolimab in advanced cancers. Study-wide background: Patients received ivuxolimab, an intravenous treatment, every 2 weeks at 0.01 to 10 mg/kg. Patients treated during dose escalation were battling hepatocellular carcinoma, melanoma, renal cell or head and neck cancer. General study findings and limits: At 0.1 to 3.0 mg/kg, CD4+ and CD8+ blood T cells expanded clonally by week 6.

Details on this clone: What it binds is not known.

Here immunoSEQ multiplex PCR was the method, and the copy in TCRdb shows in-frame clones only, minus some. The sample contains more than 45,000 clones, 65% to 90% of which appear only once. Deletions cut 6 bases from V and 4 bases from J, with 12 bases between. Germline CDR1 SEHNR, CDR2 FQNEAQ (reference sequence). CDR3 length: 13 residues. The chain recombines TRBV7-9 with TRBJ1-2; D remains unclear. The TCR was taken from an adult with an advanced solid tumor such as melanoma, head and neck, liver or kidney cancer. The material sequenced was CD4+ or CD8+ T cells sorted from blood, taken in a trial of the OX40 agonist ivuxolimab. Written as DNA, the CDR3 is TGTGCCAGCAGACCGGGGATATTCTATGGCTACACCTTC. Translated: CASRPGIFYGYTF. The variable domain in full, completed from reference TRBV7-9 and TRBJ1-2, reads DTGVSQNPRHKITKRGQNVTFRCDPISEHNRLYWYRQTLGQGPEFLTYFQNEAQLEKSRLLSDRFSAERPKGSFSTLEIQRTEQGDSAMYLCASRPGIFYGYTFGSGTRLTVV.